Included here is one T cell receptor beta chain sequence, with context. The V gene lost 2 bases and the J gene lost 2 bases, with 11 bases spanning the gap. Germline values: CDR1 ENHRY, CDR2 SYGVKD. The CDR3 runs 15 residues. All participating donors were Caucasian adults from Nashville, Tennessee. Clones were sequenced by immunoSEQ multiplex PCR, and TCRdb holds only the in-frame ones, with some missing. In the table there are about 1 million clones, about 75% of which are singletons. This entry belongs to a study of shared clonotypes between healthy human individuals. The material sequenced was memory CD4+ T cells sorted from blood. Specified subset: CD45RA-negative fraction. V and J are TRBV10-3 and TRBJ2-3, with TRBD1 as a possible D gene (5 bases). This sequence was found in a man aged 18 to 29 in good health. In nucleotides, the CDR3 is TGTGCCATCAGTGAGACAGGACGGCCCACAGATACGCAGTATTTT. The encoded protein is CAISETGRPTDTQYF.